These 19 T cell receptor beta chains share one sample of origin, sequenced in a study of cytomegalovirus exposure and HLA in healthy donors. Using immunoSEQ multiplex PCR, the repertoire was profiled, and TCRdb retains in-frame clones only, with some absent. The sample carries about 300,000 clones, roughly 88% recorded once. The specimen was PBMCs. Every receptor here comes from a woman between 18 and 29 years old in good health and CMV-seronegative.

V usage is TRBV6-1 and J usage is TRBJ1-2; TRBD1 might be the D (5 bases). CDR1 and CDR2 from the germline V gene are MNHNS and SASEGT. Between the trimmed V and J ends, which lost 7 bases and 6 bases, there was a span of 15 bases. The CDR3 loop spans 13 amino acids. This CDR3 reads CASKKPGNHGYTF. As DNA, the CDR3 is TGTGCCAGCAAGAAACCAGGGAATCATGGCTACACCTTC.

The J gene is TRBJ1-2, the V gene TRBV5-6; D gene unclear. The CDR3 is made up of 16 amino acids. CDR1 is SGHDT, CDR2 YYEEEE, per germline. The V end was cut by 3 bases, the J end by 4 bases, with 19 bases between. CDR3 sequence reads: CASSSGETESVYGYTF. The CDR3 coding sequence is TGTGCCAGCAGCTCCGGGGAGACGGAATCCGTCTATGGCTACACCTTC.

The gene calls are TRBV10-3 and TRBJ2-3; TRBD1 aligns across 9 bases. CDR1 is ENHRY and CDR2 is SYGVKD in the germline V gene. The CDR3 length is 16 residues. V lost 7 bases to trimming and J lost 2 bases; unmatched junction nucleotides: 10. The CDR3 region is CAINGRTGELTDTQYF. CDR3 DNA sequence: TGTGCCATCAACGGCCGGACAGGGGAACTCACAGATACGCAGTATTTT.

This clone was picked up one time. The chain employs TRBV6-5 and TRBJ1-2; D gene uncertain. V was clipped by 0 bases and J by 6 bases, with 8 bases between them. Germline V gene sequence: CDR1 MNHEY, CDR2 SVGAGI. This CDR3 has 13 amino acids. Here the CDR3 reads CASSYSLEDGYTF. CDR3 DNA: TGTGCCAGCAGTTACTCGTTGGAGGATGGCTACACCTTC.

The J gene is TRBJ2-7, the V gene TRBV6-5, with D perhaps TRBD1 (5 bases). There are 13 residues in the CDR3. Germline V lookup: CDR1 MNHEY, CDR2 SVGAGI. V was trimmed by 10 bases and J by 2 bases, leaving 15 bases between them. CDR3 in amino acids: CATTLGQPYEQYF. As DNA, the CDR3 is TGTGCCACTACCCTGGGGCAACCCTACGAGCAGTACTTC.

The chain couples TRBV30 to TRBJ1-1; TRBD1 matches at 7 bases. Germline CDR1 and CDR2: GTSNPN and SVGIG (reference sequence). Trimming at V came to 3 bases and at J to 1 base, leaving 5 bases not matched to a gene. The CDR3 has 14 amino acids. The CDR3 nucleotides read TGTGCCTGGAGAGAAGGGACAGCGAACACTGAAGCTTTCTTT. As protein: CAWREGTANTEAFF.

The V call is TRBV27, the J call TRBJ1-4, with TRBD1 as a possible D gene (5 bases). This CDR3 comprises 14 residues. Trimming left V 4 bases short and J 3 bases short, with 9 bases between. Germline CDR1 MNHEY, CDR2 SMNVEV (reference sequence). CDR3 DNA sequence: TGTGCCAGCAGTTCCTGGGGGGCTAATGAAAAACTGTTTTTT. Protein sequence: CASSSWGANEKLFF.

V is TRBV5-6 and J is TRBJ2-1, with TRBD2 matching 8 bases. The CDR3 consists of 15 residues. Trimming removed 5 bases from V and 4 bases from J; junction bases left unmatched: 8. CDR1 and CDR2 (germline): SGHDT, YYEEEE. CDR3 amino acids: CASSPSGSTYNEQFF. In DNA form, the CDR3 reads TGTGCCAGCAGTCCCAGCGGGAGCACTTACAATGAGCAGTTCTTC.

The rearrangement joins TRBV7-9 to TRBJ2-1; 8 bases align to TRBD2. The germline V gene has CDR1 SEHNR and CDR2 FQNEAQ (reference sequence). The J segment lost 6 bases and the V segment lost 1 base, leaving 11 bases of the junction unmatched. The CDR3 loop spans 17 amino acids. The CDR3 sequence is CASSLVTSGRTINEQFF. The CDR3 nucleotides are TGTGCCAGCAGCTTAGTAACTAGCGGCCGTACGATCAATGAGCAGTTCTTC. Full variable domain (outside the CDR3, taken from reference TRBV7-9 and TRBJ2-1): DTGVSQNPRHKITKRGQNVTFRCDPISEHNRLYWYRQTLGQGPEFLTYFQNEAQLEKSRLLSDRFSAERPKGSFSTLEIQRTEQGDSAMYLCASSLVTSGRTINEQFFGPGTRLTVL.

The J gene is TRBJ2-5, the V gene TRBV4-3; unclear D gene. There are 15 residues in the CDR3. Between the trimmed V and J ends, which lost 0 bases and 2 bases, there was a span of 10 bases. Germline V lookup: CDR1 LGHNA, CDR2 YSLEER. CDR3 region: CASSQDSQLQETQYF. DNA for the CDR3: TGCGCCAGCAGCCAAGATTCACAGCTACAAGAGACCCAGTACTTC.

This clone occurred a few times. CDR3 residues: CASRGIDTEAFF. DNA of the CDR3: TGTGCCAGCCGCGGGATTGACACTGAAGCTTTCTTT. The rearrangement joins TRBV7-3 to TRBJ1-1; no reliable D call. The germline gives CDR1 SGHTA, CDR2 FQGTGA. The germline V and J ends were trimmed by 8 bases and 3 bases, with 10 bases remaining between them. This CDR3 is built from 12 residues.

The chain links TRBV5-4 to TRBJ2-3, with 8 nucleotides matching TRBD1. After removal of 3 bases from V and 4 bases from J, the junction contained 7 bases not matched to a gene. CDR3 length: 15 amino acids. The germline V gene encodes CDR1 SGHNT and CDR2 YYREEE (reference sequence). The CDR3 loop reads CASSSRTGTADTQYF. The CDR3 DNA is TGTGCCAGCAGCTCTCGGACAGGGACGGCAGATACGCAGTATTTT.

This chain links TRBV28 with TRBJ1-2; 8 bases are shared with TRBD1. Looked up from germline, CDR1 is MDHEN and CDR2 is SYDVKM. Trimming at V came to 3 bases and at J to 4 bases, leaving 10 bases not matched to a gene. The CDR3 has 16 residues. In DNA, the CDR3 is TGTGCCAGCAGTTTGGGGCAGGGGGCCGGGGGCTATGGCTACACCTTC. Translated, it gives CASSLGQGAGGYGYTF.

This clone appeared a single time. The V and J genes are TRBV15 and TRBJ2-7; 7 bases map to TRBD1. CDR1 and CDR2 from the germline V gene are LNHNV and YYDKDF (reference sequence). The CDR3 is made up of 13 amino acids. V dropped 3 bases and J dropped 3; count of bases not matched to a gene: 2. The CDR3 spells CATSRGTDYEQYF. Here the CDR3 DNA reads TGTGCCACCAGCAGGGGGACAGACTACGAGCAGTACTTC.

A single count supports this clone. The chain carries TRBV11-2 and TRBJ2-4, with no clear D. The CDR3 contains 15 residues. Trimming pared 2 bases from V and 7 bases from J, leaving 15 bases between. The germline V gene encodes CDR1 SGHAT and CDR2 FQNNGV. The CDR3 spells CASSLIRSKDNIQYF. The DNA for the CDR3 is TGTGCCAGCAGCTTAATCAGGTCGAAGGATAACATTCAGTACTTC.

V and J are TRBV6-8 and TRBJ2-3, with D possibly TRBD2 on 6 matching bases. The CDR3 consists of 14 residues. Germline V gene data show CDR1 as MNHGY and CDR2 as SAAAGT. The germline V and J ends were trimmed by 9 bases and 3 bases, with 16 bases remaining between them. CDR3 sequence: CARTAGIDTDTQYF. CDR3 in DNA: TGTGCCAGGACGGCGGGGATTGATACAGATACGCAGTATTTT.

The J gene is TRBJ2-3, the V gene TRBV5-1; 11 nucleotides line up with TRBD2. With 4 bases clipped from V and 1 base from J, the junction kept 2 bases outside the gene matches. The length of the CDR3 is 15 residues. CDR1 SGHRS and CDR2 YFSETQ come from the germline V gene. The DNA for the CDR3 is TGCGCCAGCAGCCAGGGACTAGCGGGCACAGATACGCAGTATTTT. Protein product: CASSQGLAGTDTQYF.

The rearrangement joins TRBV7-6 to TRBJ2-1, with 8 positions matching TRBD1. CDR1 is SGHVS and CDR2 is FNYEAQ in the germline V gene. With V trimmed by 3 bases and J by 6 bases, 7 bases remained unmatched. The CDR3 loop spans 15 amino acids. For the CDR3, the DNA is TGTGCCAGCAGCTTGGGGACAGGCAACTCCAATGAGCAGTTCTTC. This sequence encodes CASSLGTGNSNEQFF.

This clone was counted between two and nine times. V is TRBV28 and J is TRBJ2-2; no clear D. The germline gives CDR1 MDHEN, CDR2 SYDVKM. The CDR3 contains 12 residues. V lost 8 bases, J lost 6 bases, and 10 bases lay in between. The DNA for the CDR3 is TGTGCCAGCCGTATTAGCCCCGGGGAGCTGTTTTTT. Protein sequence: CASRISPGELFF.